Following are 21 T cell receptor beta chains from one sample sequenced in a study of T cell responses to AZD1222 COVID-19 vaccine. TCRdb's table, derived via immunoSEQ multiplex PCR, lists solely in-frame clones and lacks some. Among 140,000 to 150,000 clones listed, 90% to 95% were seen once. The specimen was peripheral blood, collected on day 0 of AZD1222 vaccination. Receptors were obtained from an adult in good health.

V gene TRBV20-1 combines with J gene TRBJ1-4; TRBD1 aligns across 8 bases. The CDR3 loop spans 15 amino acids. Germline CDR1 is DFQATT and CDR2 is SNEGSKA (reference sequence). J gave up 4 bases and V 3 bases, and 7 bases lay outside the gene matches. CDR3 in DNA: TGCAGTGCTAGTCCCCGCGACAGGGGTAATGAAAAACTGTTTTTT. Amino acid sequence: CSASPRDRGNEKLFF.

This chain uses TRBV11-3 with TRBJ2-1; 14 bases match TRBD2. CDR1 is SGHNT and CDR2 is YENEEA in the germline V gene. The CDR3 runs 16 residues. Germline trimming cut 4 bases from V and 8 bases from J; bases unmatched to any gene: 7. The CDR3 region has the DNA TGTGCCAGCAGCTCCGGGACTAGCGGGAGAAGTGATGAGCAGTTCTTC. Protein: CASSSGTSGRSDEQFF.

This chain uses TRBV18 with TRBJ1-3; weak D call: TRBD1 (5 bases). Per the germline V gene, CDR1 is KGHSH and CDR2 is LQKENI. The CDR3 runs 16 residues. Trimming stripped 0 bases from V and 11 bases from J, with 20 bases between. CDR3 bases: TGTGCCAGCTCACCACCGATAGGACAAGGCTCATCGGCCATATATTTT. It encodes CASSPPIGQGSSAIYF.

The chain employs TRBV15 and TRBJ2-6; 9 bases align to TRBD2. Per germline, CDR1 LNHNV and CDR2 YYDKDF (reference sequence). After removal of 7 bases from V and 1 base from J, the junction contained 8 bases not matched to a gene. The CDR3 contains 17 residues. CDR3 region: CATTSGITLSGANVLTF. The CDR3 DNA follows: TGTGCCACCACTAGCGGGATAACCTTATCTGGGGCCAACGTCCTGACTTTC.

The chain is built from TRBV29-1 and TRBJ1-6; TRBD1 matches at 8 bases. Losses at the gene ends were 6 bases for V and 6 bases for J; bases not matched to a gene: 4. This CDR3 comprises 13 residues. CDR1 SQVTM and CDR2 ANQGSEA come from the germline V gene. CDR3 residues: CSVWTGPNSPLHF. As DNA, the CDR3 is TGCAGCGTCTGGACAGGGCCTAATTCACCCCTCCACTTT.

This CDR3 reads CASSPGGYGYTF. In DNA form, the CDR3 reads TGTGCCAGCTCCCCAGGGGGCTATGGCTACACCTTC. V gene TRBV6-5 combines with J gene TRBJ1-2; 7 bases are shared with TRBD1. Germline CDR1 MNHEY, CDR2 SVGAGI. V was clipped by 8 bases and J by 4 bases; unmatched bases: 4. This CDR3 region has 12 residues.

This clone was recorded a few times. The J gene is TRBJ2-7, the V gene TRBV9; 8 bases match TRBD1. Germline-derived CDR1 and CDR2 are SGDLS and YYNGEE. With 0 bases clipped from V and 3 bases from J, the junction kept 2 bases outside the gene matches. The CDR3 covers 14 residues. The CDR3 here is CASSVGTGLYEQYF. CDR3 in DNA: TGTGCCAGCAGCGTAGGGACAGGGCTCTACGAGCAGTACTTC.

This clone was detected only once. CDR3 sequence: CASSQDSGSGGELFF. For the CDR3, the DNA is TGCGCCAGCAGCCAAGATTCCGGGAGTGGCGGGGAGCTGTTTTTT. The rearrangement uses TRBV4-3 and TRBJ2-2; TRBD2 might be the D (6 bases). CDR1 is LGHNA and CDR2 is YSLEER in the germline V gene. This CDR3 contains 15 residues. V dropped 0 bases and J dropped 7 bases, with 12 bases sitting between them.

The chain employs TRBV6-2 or TRBV6-3 and TRBJ2-4; D unresolved. The V end lost 3 bases, the J end lost 2 bases, and 8 bases lay between the germline ends. There are 14 residues in the CDR3. Germline-derived CDR1 and CDR2 are MNHEY and SVGEGT. The CDR3 bases are TGTGCCAGCAGTTATCGAGACCCCAAAAACATTCAGTACTTC. Protein product: CASSYRDPKNIQYF.

The V and J genes are TRBV7-2 and TRBJ2-7; 10 bases map to TRBD2. Trimming removed 5 bases from V and 4 bases from J; junction bases left unmatched: 5. This CDR3 is 14 amino acids long. CDR1 is SGHTA, CDR2 FQGNSA, per germline. CDR3 sequence reads: CASSEAGGRYEQYF. CDR3 DNA sequence: TGTGCCAGCAGCGAAGCGGGGGGGAGGTACGAGCAGTACTTC.

This clone has only a few counts. The gene calls are TRBV19 and TRBJ1-2; D is perhaps TRBD1 (5 bases). The CDR3 covers 14 residues. Germline assignment: CDR1 LNHDA and CDR2 SQIVND (reference sequence). The ends were cut back, 5 bases at V and 8 bases at J, with 18 bases in the middle. CDR3 nucleotides: TGTGCCAGTAGTCTTCCCAGGGCCGCCAGCGGCTACACCTTC. Amino acid sequence: CASSLPRAASGYTF. Full variable domain (missing parts from reference TRBV19 and TRBJ1-2): DGGITQSPKYLFRKEGQNVTLSCEQNLNHDAMYWYRQDPGQGLRLIYYSQIVNDFQKGDIAEGYSVSREKKESFPLTVTSAQKNPTAFYLCASSLPRAASGYTFGSGTRLTVV.

This chain joins TRBV9 and TRBJ2-2; D unclear. Germline-derived CDR1 and CDR2 are SGDLS and YYNGEE. Deletions cut 0 bases from V and 4 bases from J, with 7 bases between. The CDR3 is 14 amino acids. The CDR3 DNA follows: TGTGCCAGCAGCGTAGGCCAGAGCACCGGGGAGCTGTTTTTT. Residues: CASSVGQSTGELFF. Filled out from reference TRBV9 and TRBJ2-2, the complete variable domain reads DSGVTQTPKHLITATGQRVTLRCSPRSGDLSVYWYQQSLDQGLQFLIQYYNGEERAKGNILERFSAQQFPDLHSELNLSSLELGDSALYFCASSVGQSTGELFFGEGSRLTVL.

The chain joins TRBV5-4 to TRBJ2-1; D not resolved. The V end was cut by 5 bases, the J end by 0 bases, with 15 bases between. In germline, CDR1 is SGHNT, CDR2 YYREEE (reference sequence). The CDR3 is made up of 16 amino acids. The CDR3 sequence is CASSFRPPSSYNEQFF. CDR3 nucleotides: TGTGCCAGCAGTTTCAGACCACCGAGCTCCTACAATGAGCAGTTCTTC.

This sequence joins TRBV27 and TRBJ2-2; D gene uncertain. V shed 2 bases and J shed 4 bases, with 5 bases lying between them. The CDR3 consists of 13 residues. CDR1 is MNHEY, CDR2 SMNVEV, per germline (reference sequence). This CDR3 is CASSLQTTGELFF. CDR3 coding DNA: TGTGCCAGCAGTTTACAGACCACCGGGGAGCTGTTTTTT.

The chain links TRBV6-5 to TRBJ1-4; D is uncertain. Trimming left V 2 bases short and J 3 bases short, with 10 bases between. The CDR3 extends over 15 amino acids. CDR1 and CDR2 from the germline V gene are MNHEY and SVGAGI. The CDR3 reads CASSYGQLANEKLFF. The CDR3 region has the DNA TGTGCCAGCAGTTACGGCCAGCTGGCTAATGAAAAACTGTTTTTT.

The chain couples TRBV5-1 to TRBJ2-7; perhaps TRBD2 as D (7 bases). This CDR3 spans 11 amino acids. The germline CDR1 and CDR2 sequences are SGHRS and YFSETQ. V was cut by 9 bases and J by 12 bases, with 19 bases left in between. Here the CDR3 DNA reads TGCGCCAAAAGGGGGGGCCGGGGACGGTACTTC. Protein product: CAKRGGRGRYF. Based on the CDR3 plus reference TRBV5-1 and TRBJ2-7, the full variable domain is KAGVTQTPRYLIKTRGQQVTLSCSPISGHRSVSWYQQTPGQGLQFLFEYFSETQRNKGNFPGRFSGRQFSNSRSEMNVSTLELGDSALYLCAKRGGRGRYFGPGTRLTVT.

The chain joins TRBV7-9 to TRBJ2-1, with D possibly TRBD1 on 5 matching bases. From germline, CDR1 is SEHNR and CDR2 FQNEAQ (reference sequence). The V end lost 5 bases, the J end lost 5 bases, and 19 bases lay between the germline ends. The CDR3 sequence is 16 residues long. The CDR3 is CASSPWGATSHNEQFF. In DNA form, the CDR3 reads TGTGCCAGCAGCCCCTGGGGCGCCACGAGCCACAATGAGCAGTTCTTC.

The chain couples TRBV5-1 to TRBJ1-1; 11 bases are a match to TRBD1. The germline V gene encodes CDR1 SGHRS and CDR2 YFSETQ. V lost 0 bases and J lost 10; bases outside the gene matches: 11. The length of the CDR3 is 16 residues. The CDR3 protein is CASSLDRTGGSSGAFF. As DNA, the CDR3 is TGCGCCAGCAGCTTGGATAGGACAGGGGGCAGTAGCGGAGCTTTCTTT. The full variable domain, its missing parts supplied by reference TRBV5-1 and TRBJ1-1, is KAGVTQTPRYLIKTRGQQVTLSCSPISGHRSVSWYQQTPGQGLQFLFEYFSETQRNKGNFPGRFSGRQFSNSRSEMNVSTLELGDSALYLCASSLDRTGGSSGAFFGQGTRLTVV.

V usage is TRBV13 and J usage is TRBJ2-7; D assignment may be TRBD1 or TRBD2 (6 bases each). Per the germline V gene, CDR1 is PRHDT and CDR2 is FYEKMQ (reference sequence). This CDR3 has 14 residues. V shed 7 bases and J shed 5 bases, with 18 bases lying between them. Here the CDR3 reads CASNVRGRGNEQYF. The CDR3 DNA reads as TGTGCCAGCAACGTACGGGGGCGCGGTAACGAGCAGTACTTC.

The V and J genes are TRBV4-2 and TRBJ2-2, with D uncertain. CDR1 LGHNA and CDR2 YNFKEQ come from the germline V gene. Trimming took off 5 bases at V and 7 bases at J, with 20 bases between the two ends. The CDR3 sequence is 16 residues long. The CDR3 DNA follows: TGTGCCAGCAGCTCCAGAGCCGGCCTGGCGATCGGGGAGCTGTTTTTT. Amino acid sequence: CASSSRAGLAIGELFF.

The rearrangement links TRBV7-9 to TRBJ1-1; perhaps TRBD1 as D (5 bases). Germline CDR1 reads SEHNR; CDR2 reads FQNEAQ (reference sequence). The ends were cut back, 6 bases at V and 1 base at J, with 15 bases in the middle. There are 15 residues in the CDR3. The CDR3 loop reads CASRKSIGGNTEAFF. The CDR3 bases are TGTGCCAGCAGAAAGAGCATCGGGGGGAACACTGAAGCTTTCTTT.